Below are 6 T cell receptor beta chains sequenced from a single sample in a study of T cell repertoires in cytomegalovirus infection. No antigens are known for them. TCRdb re-called the reads through MiXCR, storing one row per CDR3 protein. The table lists approximately 910,000 distinct CDR3 sequences, roughly 31% of them singletons, with roughly an eighth in the top ten. The input for sequencing was cultured CD8+ T cells from PBMCs, taken from culture after CMV antigen stimulation. These receptors were collected from a human donor in good health (CMV status not recorded). Some clones in this sample may be carry-over from other donors' samples.

This clonotype was detected once. DNA of the CDR3: TGTGCCAGCAGCTTAGGGATGTCTGGCAATCAGCCCCAGCATTTT. Amino acid sequence: CASSLGMSGNQPQHF. This rearrangement joins TRBV7-2 to TRBJ1-5, with D unresolved. CDR1 SGHTA and CDR2 FQGNSA come from the germline V gene. V was clipped by 1 base and J by 2 bases, with 9 bases between them. The CDR3 has 15 residues. Complete variable domain (other parts from reference TRBV7-2 and TRBJ1-5): GAGVSQSPSNKVTEKGKDVELRCDPISGHTALYWYRQSLGQGLEFLIYFQGNSAPDKSGLPSDRFSAERTGGSVSTLTIQRTQQEDSAVYLCASSLGMSGNQPQHFGDGTRLSIL.

In regard to this clonotype: At one boundary the junction diverges from the germline segment, which might be a read error. CDR3 sequence: CVSTPMGLITGELFF. CDR3 DNA: TGTGTCAGCACCCCGATGGGGCTCATCACCGGGGAGCTGTTTTTT. The rearrangement uses TRBV7-4 and TRBJ2-2; the D gene is possibly TRBD1 (5 bases). The germline V gene encodes CDR1 SGHVT and CDR2 SQSDAQ. The CDR3 is 15 residues long.

This sequence joins TRBV4-3 and TRBJ2-1; D might be TRBD1 (5 bases). The CDR3 has 14 amino acids. The V gene's germline CDR1 is LGHNA and CDR2 YSLEER. V was trimmed by 1 base and J by 10 bases, leaving 14 bases between them. The CDR3 DNA sequence: TGCGCCAGCAGCCAAGGGCCGCAGGGATCCGAGCAGTTCTTC. Encoded protein: CASSQGPQGSEQFF.

The CDR3: CASKPPPEGAVKQYV. The CDR3 bases are TGTGCCAGCAAACCACCTCCTGAGGGCGCGGTGAAGCAGTACGTC. The V call is TRBV2, the J call TRBJ2-7; D might be TRBD2 (5 bases). The germline V and J ends were trimmed by 7 bases and 8 bases, with 24 bases remaining between them. The CDR3 totals 15 residues. Germline V gene sequence: CDR1 SNHLY, CDR2 FYNNEI.

This clonotype was seen repeatedly, ten times or more. The chain couples TRBV7-6 to TRBJ2-2; 7 bases align to TRBD2. V dropped 6 bases and J dropped 3; count of bases not matched to a gene: 4. The germline V gene encodes CDR1 SGHVS and CDR2 FNYEAQ. The CDR3 spans 14 residues. The CDR3 reads CASSQGGDTGELFF. The CDR3 coding sequence is TGTGCCAGCAGTCAGGGAGGGGACACCGGGGAGCTGTTTTTT.

This clonotype has at least ten counts. This rearrangement joins TRBV12-3 or TRBV12-4 to TRBJ1-5, with D uncertain. Trimming removed 2 bases at V and 9 bases at J, with 11 bases between. The CDR3 sequence is 13 residues long. The CDR3: CASSLSGARPQHF. CDR3 nucleotide sequence: TGTGCCAGCAGTTTATCGGGAGCAAGGCCCCAGCATTTT.